The 24 T cell receptor beta chains given below trace back to one sample, sequenced in a study of T cell responses to AZD1222 COVID-19 vaccine. Assay: immunoSEQ multiplex PCR; the TCRdb copy retains only in-frame clones and omits some. The sample has approximately 56,000 clones; 80% to 90% are singletons. This specimen was peripheral blood, taken on day 0 of AZD1222 vaccination. All receptors come from an adult in good health.

This chain's CDR3 is CASGDHRPLHF. The CDR3 coding sequence is TGCGCCAGCGGAGACCACAGACCCCTCCACTTT. The rearrangement links TRBV4-1 to TRBJ1-6; D unresolved. The CDR3 is 11 amino acids. With 8 bases removed from V and 12 bases from J, the gap between germline ends came to 11 bases. The germline CDR1 and CDR2 sequences are MGHRA and YSYEKL.

This CDR3 is CASSLYADYEQYF. CDR3 DNA: TGTGCCAGCAGTCTATATGCCGATTACGAGCAGTACTTC. The chain links TRBV28 to TRBJ2-7; D uncertain. This CDR3 has 13 residues. Germline values: CDR1 MDHEN, CDR2 SYDVKM. V was clipped by 5 bases and J by 4 bases, with 12 bases between them.

The chain uses TRBV13 and TRBJ2-1; D remains unclear. The germline V gene has CDR1 PRHDT and CDR2 FYEKMQ (reference sequence). Deletions cut 6 bases from V and 6 bases from J, with 9 bases between. The CDR3 runs 12 residues. The CDR3 nucleotides are TGTGCCAGCAGAATAGGGATCAATGAGCAGTTCTTC. This translates into CASRIGINEQFF.

The sample holds a few counts of this clone. The genes are TRBV3-1 (or the pseudogene TRBV3-2) and TRBJ2-1; 13 positions agree with TRBD2. Germline V CDR1 and CDR2: LGHDT, YNNKEL (reference sequence). The CDR3 runs 16 residues. Germline trimming cut 6 bases from V and 10 bases from J; bases unmatched to any gene: 12. Here the CDR3 DNA reads TGTGCCAGCAGTGCCACTAGCGGGGGGGGGCGTAAGGAGCAGTTCTTC. Translated: CASSATSGGGRKEQFF.

The CDR3 loop is CASRAGIGDEQYF. DNA of the CDR3: TGTGCCAGTAGAGCGGGAATCGGCGACGAGCAGTACTTC. The rearrangement links TRBV19 to TRBJ2-7; 7 nucleotides agree with TRBD2. The germline V gene has CDR1 LNHDA and CDR2 SQIVND (reference sequence). With 6 bases clipped from V and 5 bases from J, the junction kept 7 bases outside the gene matches. The CDR3 totals 13 residues.

The table lists this clone with a count of one. The V gene is TRBV15, the J gene TRBJ2-5; no firm D call. In germline, CDR1 is LNHNV, CDR2 YYDKDF (reference sequence). The CDR3 totals 13 residues. V was shortened by 1 base and J by 3 bases, with 6 bases between the two germline ends. In DNA, the CDR3 is TGTGCCACCAGCAGAGTTGGGGAAGAGACCCAGTACTTC. Protein sequence: CATSRVGEETQYF.

The J gene is TRBJ1-2, the V gene TRBV24-1, with D tentatively TRBD1 (5 bases). Trimming removed 3 bases from V and 3 bases from J, with 10 bases in between. The CDR3 totals 14 residues. The germline gives CDR1 KGHDR, CDR2 SFDVKD. DNA of the CDR3: TGTGCCACCAGTGATCCCGTCAGGGACTATGGCTACACCTTC. The encoded protein is CATSDPVRDYGYTF.

The chain combines TRBV10-3 with TRBJ2-5; 9 bases fit TRBD2. The CDR3 sequence is 14 residues long. CDR1 is ENHRY, CDR2 SYGVKD, per germline. Germline trimming cut 5 bases from V and 1 base from J; bases unmatched to any gene: 2. The CDR3 nucleotides are TGTGCCATCAGTCAAGCGGGGGGCCAAGAGACCCAGTACTTC. Protein sequence: CAISQAGGQETQYF.

This clone was counted once. The V and J genes are TRBV5-8 and TRBJ1-1, with D possibly matching TRBD1 (6 bases). CDR1 is SGHTS, CDR2 YDEGEE, per germline. Trimming removed 0 bases at V and 9 bases at J, with 12 bases between. The length of the CDR3 is 13 residues. This CDR3 is CASSLDREVKAFF. The CDR3 bases are TGTGCCAGCAGCTTGGACAGGGAGGTAAAAGCTTTCTTT.

V gene TRBV2 combines with J gene TRBJ1-1; possible D gene TRBD1, 5 bases. The germline V gene encodes CDR1 SNHLY and CDR2 FYNNEI. CDR3 size: 16 residues. Between the trimmed V and J ends, which lost 4 bases and 3 bases, there was a span of 18 bases. CDR3 region: CASSVDSPYEDTEAFF. DNA of the CDR3: TGTGCCAGCAGTGTTGACAGCCCGTATGAGGACACTGAAGCTTTCTTT.

The chain uses TRBV5-1 and TRBJ2-2; TRBD1 matches at 8 bases. The CDR3 loop spans 13 amino acids. CDR1 is SGHRS, CDR2 YFSETQ, per germline. Germline trimming cut 5 bases from V and 7 bases from J; bases unmatched to any gene: 4. In DNA form, the CDR3 reads TGCGCCAGCAGGACGGACAGGGACGGGGAGCTGTTTTTT. Amino acid sequence: CASRTDRDGELFF.

The rearrangement uses TRBV7-6 and TRBJ2-7, with 10 bases aligning to TRBD1. CDR3 length: 17 amino acids. Losses at the gene ends were 1 base for V and 6 bases for J; bases not matched to a gene: 12. CDR1 and CDR2 (germline): SGHVS, FNYEAQ. The CDR3 sequence is CASSLEVIGTGESEQYF. The CDR3 DNA sequence: TGTGCCAGCAGCTTAGAAGTTATTGGGACAGGGGAGAGCGAGCAGTACTTC.

This sequence joins TRBV6-5 and TRBJ2-2; 10 bases line up with TRBD1. The CDR3 has 15 amino acids. The ends lost 6 bases at V and 4 bases at J; junction bases unmatched: 5. Germline loops: CDR1 MNHEY, CDR2 SVGAGI. The CDR3 spells CASRWTGGTTGELFF. The CDR3 DNA reads TGTGCCAGCAGATGGACAGGGGGGACCACCGGGGAGCTGTTTTTT.

CDR3 amino acids: CASKPKGAYEQYF. CDR3 in DNA: TGTGCCAGCAAACCGAAAGGGGCATACGAGCAGTACTTC. This chain uses TRBV2 with TRBJ2-7, with a possible D match to TRBD1 (5 bases). The CDR3 loop spans 13 amino acids. Germline values: CDR1 SNHLY, CDR2 FYNNEI. Deletions cut 7 bases from V and 4 bases from J, with 14 bases between.

As for this clone: Additional DNA sequences in this sample encode the identical CDR3. This chain uses TRBV5-6 with TRBJ2-2, with D unclear. CDR1 and CDR2 (germline): SGHDT, YYEEEE. The length of the CDR3 is 13 residues. V was trimmed by 0 bases and J by 1 base, leaving 1 base between them. The DNA of the CDR3 is TGTGCCAGCAGCTTGGGGAACACCGGGGAGCTGTTTTTT. Translation gives CASSLGNTGELFF.

The chain combines TRBV12-5 with TRBJ2-5; 9 nucleotides align to TRBD1. The CDR3 contains 16 residues. V trimming: 1 base; J trimming: 3 bases; junction bases outside the gene matches: 6. Looked up from germline, CDR1 is LGHNT and CDR2 is FRNRAP. The CDR3 loop is CASGLALGTGKETQYF. As DNA, the CDR3 is TGTGCTAGTGGTTTGGCCCTCGGGACAGGGAAAGAGACCCAGTACTTC.

The V and J genes are TRBV11-2 and TRBJ2-5; 7 positions match TRBD2. CDR1 and CDR2 (germline): SGHAT, FQNNGV. Trimming took 4 bases from V and 3 from J; bases not matched to a gene: 8. The CDR3 is 15 amino acids. The CDR3 spells CASSSIHAGEETQYF. CDR3 coding DNA: TGTGCCAGCAGCTCTATTCATGCGGGGGAAGAGACCCAGTACTTC. The full variable domain, in which reference TRBV11-2 and TRBJ2-5 provide the parts outside the CDR3, is EAGVAQSPRYKIIEKRQSVAFWCNPISGHATLYWYQQILGQGPKLLIQFQNNGVVDDSQLPKDRFSAERLKGVDSTLKIQPAKLEDSAVYLCASSSIHAGEETQYFGPGTRLLVL.

The CDR3 DNA follows: TGCGCCAGCAGTGAGTCTCTAGCGGTCTACAATGAGCAGTTCTTC. This encodes CASSESLAVYNEQFF. This chain joins TRBV10-2 and TRBJ2-1; TRBD2 matches 7 bases. This CDR3 comprises 15 residues. The germline gives CDR1 WSHSY, CDR2 SAAADI. With 0 bases clipped from V and 3 bases from J, the junction kept 2 bases outside the gene matches.

The rearrangement joins TRBV4-1 to TRBJ2-3; the D gene is possibly TRBD2 (6 bases). The CDR3 covers 16 residues. V shed 2 bases and J shed 2 bases, with 14 bases lying between them. Germline V gives CDR1 MGHRA, CDR2 YSYEKL. The CDR3 spells CASSQSFAGHTDTQYF. CDR3 DNA: TGCGCCAGCAGCCAATCCTTCGCGGGGCACACAGATACGCAGTATTTT.

The chain is built from TRBV19 and TRBJ1-4; TRBD1 might be the D (6 bases). This CDR3 has 16 residues. Per the germline V gene, CDR1 is LNHDA and CDR2 is SQIVND (reference sequence). V lost 0 bases and J 5 bases, leaving 13 bases between the germline ends. The CDR3 nucleotides read TGTGCCAGTAGTATAGATATACAGGGCGGAAATGAAAAACTGTTTTTT. The encoded protein is CASSIDIQGGNEKLFF.

CDR3 sequence reads: CASSQVGTSYEQYF. The DNA for the CDR3 is TGTGCCAGCAGCCAAGTTGGGACGTCCTACGAGCAGTACTTC. This chain connects TRBV4-2 to TRBJ2-7, with D perhaps given as TRBD1 or TRBD2 (5 bases each). The germline V gene encodes CDR1 LGHNA and CDR2 YNFKEQ. CDR3 length: 14 amino acids. V was clipped by 1 base and J by 1 base, with 8 bases between them.

The rearrangement joins TRBV28 to TRBJ1-5; 11 bases are shared with TRBD1. After removal of 6 bases from V and 4 bases from J, the junction contained 8 bases not matched to a gene. The CDR3 has 16 amino acids. Germline assignment: CDR1 MDHEN and CDR2 SYDVKM. This chain's CDR3 is CASRNRDRGWNQPQHF. The CDR3 DNA follows: TGTGCCAGCAGAAACCGGGACAGGGGGTGGAATCAGCCCCAGCATTTT.

This clone showed up just a few times. This chain joins TRBV6-6 and TRBJ1-2; a possible D gene is TRBD1 (6 bases). Trimming took 2 bases from V and 4 from J, leaving 8 bases between them. This CDR3 is built from 13 residues. CDR1 MNHNY and CDR2 SVGAGI come from the germline V gene (reference sequence). CDR3 sequence (DNA): TGTGCCAGCAGTTACGACAGGATCTATGGCTACACCTTC. This gives the protein CASSYDRIYGYTF.

The gene calls are TRBV18 and TRBJ2-6, with D possibly being TRBD1 or TRBD2 (5 bases each). The CDR3 has 15 residues. Per the germline V gene, CDR1 is KGHSH and CDR2 is LQKENI. V lost 3 bases, J lost 5 bases, and 11 bases lay in between. This CDR3 reads CASSPGTGRANVLTF. In DNA form, the CDR3 reads TGTGCCAGCTCACCGGGGACGGGGAGGGCCAACGTCCTGACTTTC. The whole variable domain, filled in from reference TRBV18 and TRBJ2-6, reads NAGVMQNPRHLVRRRGQEARLRCSPMKGHSHVYWYRQLPEEGLKFMVYLQKENIIDESGMPKERFSAEFPKEGPSILRIQQVVRGDSAAYFCASSPGTGRANVLTFGAGSRLTVL.